This T cell receptor beta chain was profiled in a study of blood T cell repertoires in COVID-19. Turning to the study itself: COVID-19 samples, acute and convalescent, were from the United States, Italy and Spain. Nucleic acid was either cDNA or gDNA, and it came from T cells, B-cell-depleted T cells, or PBMCs.

Trimming pared 3 bases from V and 10 bases from J, leaving 14 bases between. This CDR3 contains 12 residues. Germline V gene sequence: CDR1 GTSNPN, CDR2 SVGIG (reference sequence). In the original analysis: Amplification of reference gene primers was used by the study to estimate nucleated cell counts. Only in-frame clones appear in the TCRdb table, and some are missing; sequencing was by immunoSEQ multiplex PCR. The D gene and trimming were derived from the DNA, and the V and J assignments and clone size from that table. In the table there are about 66,000 clones, 86% of which are singletons. This clone appeared a few times.

Sequenced: peripheral blood. The chain is built from TRBV30 and TRBJ2-3, with D perhaps TRBD2 (5 bases). This receptor was taken from a man in his fifties or sixties with active COVID-19. The CDR3 DNA reads as TGTGCCTGGAGATCAGAGCGGCATTCGCAGTATTTT. Encoded protein: CAWRSERHSQYF.